The present T cell receptor (beta chain) was sequenced within a study of CD8 T cells in Susac syndrome. General observations from the study: The number of individuals included in the study's TCR sequencing and HLA analysis was acknowledged as relatively small.

Germline V lookup: CDR1 PRHDT, CDR2 FYEKMQ (reference sequence). V lost 9 bases and J 3 bases, leaving 15 bases between the germline ends. The CDR3 totals 13 residues. An amount of RNA that ranged from about 0.45 to 1 ug was reverse transcribed with random hexamers. TCR beta CDR3 was amplified by immunoSEQ covering 54 Vbeta and 13 Jbeta. MiXCR was run by TCRdb on the immunoSEQ multiplex PCR reads, yielding one entry per CDR3 protein. This sample has 85,000 to 90,000 distinct CDR3 sequences, with about 93% found just once. High-throughput TCR beta sequencing covered peripheral CD8+ and CD4+ T cells. Controls were healthy donors (matched for age and sex). Of note for this clonotype: Its antigen is not known.

Material: CD8+ T cells from PBMCs. This chain links TRBV13 with TRBJ2-7; perhaps D is TRBD1 or TRBD2 (5 bases each). The clonotype comes from a human donor in good health. In DNA form, the CDR3 reads TGTGCCAGTACCGGGGCGGGTCGCTACGAGCAGTACTTC. Its protein is CASTGAGRYEQYF.